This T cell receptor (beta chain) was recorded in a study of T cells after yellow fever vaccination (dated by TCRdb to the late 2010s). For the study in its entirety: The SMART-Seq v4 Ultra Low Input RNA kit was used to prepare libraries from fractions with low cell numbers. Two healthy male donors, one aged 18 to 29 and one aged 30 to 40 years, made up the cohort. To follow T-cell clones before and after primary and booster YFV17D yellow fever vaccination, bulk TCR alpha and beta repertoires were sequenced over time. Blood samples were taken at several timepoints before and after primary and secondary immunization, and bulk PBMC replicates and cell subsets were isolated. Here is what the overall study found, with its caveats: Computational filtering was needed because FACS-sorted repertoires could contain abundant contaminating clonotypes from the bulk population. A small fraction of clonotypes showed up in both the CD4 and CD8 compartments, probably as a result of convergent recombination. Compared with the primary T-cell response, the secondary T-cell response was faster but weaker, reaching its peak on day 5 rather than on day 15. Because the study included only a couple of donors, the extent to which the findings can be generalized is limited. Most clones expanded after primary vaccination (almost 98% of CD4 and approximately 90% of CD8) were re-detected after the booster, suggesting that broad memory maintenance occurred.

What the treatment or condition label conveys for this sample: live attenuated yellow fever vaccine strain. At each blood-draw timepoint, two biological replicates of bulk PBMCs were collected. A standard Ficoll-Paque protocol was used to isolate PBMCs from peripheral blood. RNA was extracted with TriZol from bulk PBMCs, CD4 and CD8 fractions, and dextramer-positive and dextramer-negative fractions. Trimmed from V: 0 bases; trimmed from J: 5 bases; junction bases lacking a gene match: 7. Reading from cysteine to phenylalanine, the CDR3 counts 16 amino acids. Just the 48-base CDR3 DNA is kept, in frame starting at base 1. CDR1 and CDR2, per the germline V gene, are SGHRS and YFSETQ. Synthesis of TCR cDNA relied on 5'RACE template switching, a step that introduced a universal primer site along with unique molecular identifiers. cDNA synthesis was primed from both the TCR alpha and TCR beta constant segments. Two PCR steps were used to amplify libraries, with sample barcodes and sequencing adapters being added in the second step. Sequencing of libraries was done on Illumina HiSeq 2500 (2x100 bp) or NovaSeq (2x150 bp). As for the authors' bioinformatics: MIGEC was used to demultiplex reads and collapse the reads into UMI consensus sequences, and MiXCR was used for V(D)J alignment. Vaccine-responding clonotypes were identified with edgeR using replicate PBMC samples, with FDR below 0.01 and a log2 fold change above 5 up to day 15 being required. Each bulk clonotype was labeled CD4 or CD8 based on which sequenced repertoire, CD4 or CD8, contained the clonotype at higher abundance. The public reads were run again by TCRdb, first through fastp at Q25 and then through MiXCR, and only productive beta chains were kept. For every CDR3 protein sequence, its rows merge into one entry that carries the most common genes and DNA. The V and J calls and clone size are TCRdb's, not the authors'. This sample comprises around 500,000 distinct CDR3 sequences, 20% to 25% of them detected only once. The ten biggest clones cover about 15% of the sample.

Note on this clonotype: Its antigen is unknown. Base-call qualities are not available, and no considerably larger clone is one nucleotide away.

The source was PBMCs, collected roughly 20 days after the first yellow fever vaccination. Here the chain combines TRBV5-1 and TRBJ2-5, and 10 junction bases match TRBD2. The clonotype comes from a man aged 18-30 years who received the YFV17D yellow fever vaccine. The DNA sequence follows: TGCGCCAGCAGCTTGGAGGGTCTAGCGGGGGCTGAGACCCAGTACTTC. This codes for CASSLEGLAGAETQYF.